The rows below give T cell receptor beta chains drawn from one sample of a study of blood T cell repertoires in COVID-19. The assay was immunoSEQ multiplex PCR, and TCRdb's table has in-frame clones only and misses some. Found here are some 220,000 clones, approximately 80% of them singletons; the top ten hold roughly 13%. Material: peripheral blood. These receptors all stem from a human donor in a cohort sampled during active COVID-19. Both conserved end residues are part of each CDR3. The order of the fields is clone size, V gene, CDR3 length, J gene, D gene, CDR3 DNA, CDR3 protein. D genes are given only for firm matches. Clone size is stated in some rows and not others, as once, few, many or a class when expanded.

clone size: -
V gene: TRBV6-2/TRBV6-3
CDR3 length: 18
J gene: TRBJ1-5
D gene: -
CDR3 DNA: TGTGCCAGCAGCCGGGAGGGGAGTCCCTCCAGCGGCAATCAGCCCCAGCATTTT
CDR3 protein: CASSREGSPSSGNQPQHF

clone size: few
V gene: TRBV6-5
CDR3 length: 13
J gene: TRBJ1-2
D gene: -
CDR3 DNA: TGTGCCAGCAGTTACTCCTCGGACAGAGCCCACACCTTC
CDR3 protein: CASSYSSDRAHTF

clone size: -
V gene: TRBV2
CDR3 length: 13
J gene: TRBJ2-7
D gene: -
CDR3 DNA: TGTGCCAGCAGTGTAGAGATGACCTACGAGCAGTACTTC
CDR3 protein: CASSVEMTYEQYF

clone size: -
V gene: TRBV28
CDR3 length: 13
J gene: TRBJ2-1
D gene: TRBD1
CDR3 DNA: TGTGCCAGCAGCAGACAGGGGAGGAATGAGCAGTTCTTC
CDR3 protein: CASSRQGRNEQFF

clone size: -
V gene: TRBV7-9
CDR3 length: 14
J gene: TRBJ1-6
D gene: -
CDR3 DNA: TGTGCCAGCAGCTTAGCTCAGGGATATTCACCCCTCCACTTT
CDR3 protein: CASSLAQGYSPLHF

clone size: once
V gene: TRBV3-1/TRBV3-2
CDR3 length: 19
J gene: TRBJ2-3
D gene: TRBD2
CDR3 DNA: TGTGCCAGCAGCCAAGTCCTCGCGGGGGGCAGGTCTAGCACAGATACGCAGTATTTT
CDR3 protein: CASSQVLAGGRSSTDTQYF

clone size: -
V gene: TRBV28
CDR3 length: 16
J gene: TRBJ1-5
D gene: TRBD1
CDR3 DNA: TGTGCCAGCAGGAAACTCACAGGGGATAGCAATCAGCCCCAGCATTTT
CDR3 protein: CASRKLTGDSNQPQHF

clone size: -
V gene: TRBV19
CDR3 length: 12
J gene: TRBJ2-4
D gene: -
CDR3 DNA: TGTGCCAGTAGTCAGGGGCCAAGCATTCAGTACTTC
CDR3 protein: CASSQGPSIQYF

clone size: once
V gene: TRBV28
CDR3 length: 13
J gene: TRBJ1-2
D gene: -
CDR3 DNA: TGTGCCAGCAGCCGATTGAGGGATTATGGCTACACCTTC
CDR3 protein: CASSRLRDYGYTF

clone size: -
V gene: TRBV28
CDR3 length: 14
J gene: TRBJ2-1
D gene: -
CDR3 DNA: TGTGCCAGCAGACCTCTTGGGGGGATCTATGAGCAGTTCTTC
CDR3 protein: CASRPLGGIYEQFF

clone size: -
V gene: TRBV28
CDR3 length: 13
J gene: TRBJ1-2
D gene: -
CDR3 DNA: TGTGCCAGCAAACGGGGGGGGCCCTATGGCTACACCTTC
CDR3 protein: CASKRGGPYGYTF

clone size: -
V gene: TRBV3-1/TRBV3-2
CDR3 length: 14
J gene: TRBJ2-4
D gene: TRBD1
CDR3 DNA: TGTGCCAGCAGCATACGACAGGGGAAGTACATTCAGTACTTC
CDR3 protein: CASSIRQGKYIQYF

clone size: -
V gene: TRBV19
CDR3 length: 16
J gene: TRBJ1-4
D gene: -
CDR3 DNA: TGTGCCAGTAGTATAACTTTTAGGGGACTACATGAAAAACTGTTTTTT
CDR3 protein: CASSITFRGLHEKLFF

clone size: once
V gene: TRBV7-9
CDR3 length: 16
J gene: TRBJ2-1
D gene: TRBD2
CDR3 DNA: TGTGCCAGCAGCCCACCGACTAGCGGGAGGTACAATGAGCAGTTCTTC
CDR3 protein: CASSPPTSGRYNEQFF

clone size: once
V gene: TRBV24-1
CDR3 length: 15
J gene: TRBJ2-1
D gene: TRBD2
CDR3 DNA: TGTGCCACCAGTAAACCGGGACTAGCAGCCAATGAGCAGTTCTTC
CDR3 protein: CATSKPGLAANEQFF

clone size: -
V gene: TRBV28
CDR3 length: 14
J gene: TRBJ1-1
D gene: -
CDR3 DNA: TGTGCCAGCAGTCGCGCGACAGCCAACACTGAAGCTTTCTTT
CDR3 protein: CASSRATANTEAFF

clone size: -
V gene: TRBV7-7
CDR3 length: 16
J gene: TRBJ2-1
D gene: -
CDR3 DNA: TGTGCTAGCAGTTCATCTCCGTTGGGGGCCGCGAATGAGCAGTTCTTC
CDR3 protein: CASSSSPLGAANEQFF

clone size: -
V gene: TRBV29-1
CDR3 length: 16
J gene: TRBJ2-2
D gene: TRBD2
CDR3 DNA: TGCAGCGTTGGAGGACTAGCGGGAGTGGGCACCGGGGAGCTGTTTTTT
CDR3 protein: CSVGGLAGVGTGELFF

clone size: many
V gene: TRBV4-2
CDR3 length: 16
J gene: TRBJ2-1
D gene: -
CDR3 DNA: TGTGCCAGCAGCCAAGGGTATGGGGGGACCTACAATGAGCAGTTCTTC
CDR3 protein: CASSQGYGGTYNEQFF

clone size: -
V gene: TRBV9
CDR3 length: 11
J gene: TRBJ1-2
D gene: -
CDR3 DNA: TGTGCCAGCAGCGTAGTCGGGGACTACACCTTC
CDR3 protein: CASSVVGDYTF

clone size: many
V gene: TRBV24-1
CDR3 length: 14
J gene: TRBJ2-3
D gene: TRBD2
CDR3 DNA: TGTGCCACGGAGGAAGCGGGGTACACAGATACGCAGTATTTT
CDR3 protein: CATEEAGYTDTQYF

clone size: -
V gene: TRBV5-6
CDR3 length: 16
J gene: TRBJ2-7
D gene: TRBD1
CDR3 DNA: TGTGCCAGCAGCCTGGGCATGGGACAGGGCCTAGGAGAGCAGTACTTC
CDR3 protein: CASSLGMGQGLGEQYF

clone size: -
V gene: TRBV3-1/TRBV3-2
CDR3 length: 12
J gene: TRBJ1-1
D gene: -
CDR3 DNA: TGTGCCAGCAGCCCCCTGGGAGGTGAAGCTTTCTTT
CDR3 protein: CASSPLGGEAFF

clone size: -
V gene: TRBV18
CDR3 length: 13
J gene: TRBJ2-7
D gene: TRBD1
CDR3 DNA: TGTGCCAGCTCTACCCGGGACAGTTACGAGCAGTACTTC
CDR3 protein: CASSTRDSYEQYF